The rows below give T cell receptor beta chains drawn from one sample of a study of T cells after yellow fever vaccination. MiXCR was run by TCRdb on the 5' RACE reads, yielding one entry per CDR3 protein. The data hold hundreds of thousands of distinct CDR3 sequences, with 18% observed a single time. This material consisted of PBMCs, taken before the yellow fever booster vaccination. The receptor set was obtained from a young man who received the YFV17D yellow fever vaccine. Each CDR3 is given with its conserved first and last residue. Each record gives: clone size, D gene, V gene, J gene, CDR3 protein, CDR3 DNA. A D gene is named only where the DNA matches it firmly. The listing skips clone size in some rows; elsewhere it reads once, few, many or a size class.

abundance: .
d_gene: TRBD2
v_gene: TRBV12-3/TRBV12-4
j_gene: TRBJ2-7
CDR3aa: CASNPGGAYEQYF
CDR3nt: TGTGCCAGCAACCCCGGGGGGGCTTACGAGCAGTACTTC

abundance: .
d_gene: .
v_gene: TRBV7-9
j_gene: TRBJ2-5
CDR3aa: CASSPPDRDNQETQYF
CDR3nt: TGTGCCAGCAGCCCACCCGACCGGGACAATCAAGAGACCCAGTACTTC

abundance: few
d_gene: .
v_gene: TRBV9
j_gene: TRBJ1-3
CDR3aa: CASSVGGNTIYF
CDR3nt: TGTGCCAGCAGCGTAGGAGGAAACACCATATATTTT

abundance: .
d_gene: .
v_gene: TRBV4-1
j_gene: TRBJ1-5
CDR3aa: CASSQGDVLAEGPQHF
CDR3nt: TGCGCCAGCAGCCAAGGGGACGTGTTGGCAGAGGGTCCCCAGCATTTT

abundance: .
d_gene: TRBD1
v_gene: TRBV12-3/TRBV12-4
j_gene: TRBJ2-3
CDR3aa: CASSLDRAWTGTQYF
CDR3nt: TGTGCCAGCAGTCTCGACAGGGCATGGACCGGTACGCAGTATTTT

abundance: .
d_gene: TRBD2
v_gene: TRBV5-6
j_gene: TRBJ2-1
CDR3aa: CASSFDQRGIDEQFF
CDR3nt: TGTGCCAGCAGCTTTGACCAGCGGGGGATCGATGAGCAGTTCTTC

abundance: .
d_gene: .
v_gene: TRBV6-6
j_gene: TRBJ2-6
CDR3aa: CASSKTGQSGANVLTF
CDR3nt: TGTGCCAGCAGTAAAACCGGACAGTCTGGGGCCAACGTCCTGACTTTC

abundance: few
d_gene: .
v_gene: TRBV24-1
j_gene: TRBJ2-1
CDR3aa: CATSVGSDEQFF
CDR3nt: TGTGCCACCAGTGTAGGAAGCGATGAGCAGTTCTTC

abundance: few
d_gene: TRBD1
v_gene: TRBV5-1
j_gene: TRBJ2-5
CDR3aa: CASSPGTGAGETQYF
CDR3nt: TGTGCCAGCAGTCCCGGGACAGGGGCAGGGGAGACCCAGTACTTC

abundance: .
d_gene: .
v_gene: TRBV29-1
j_gene: TRBJ1-1
CDR3aa: CSVGVRGTEAFF
CDR3nt: TGCAGCGTTGGAGTACGAGGCACTGAAGCTTTCTTT

abundance: .
d_gene: .
v_gene: TRBV6-6
j_gene: TRBJ2-5
CDR3aa: CASSWDLQQKTQYF
CDR3nt: TGTGCCAGCAGTTGGGACCTACAGCAAAAGACCCAGTACTTC

abundance: few
d_gene: .
v_gene: TRBV12-3/TRBV12-4
j_gene: TRBJ1-1
CDR3aa: CASSSRYVNTEAFF
CDR3nt: TGTGCCAGCAGTTCGAGGTATGTGAACACTGAAGCTTTCTTT

abundance: .
d_gene: .
v_gene: TRBV20-1
j_gene: TRBJ2-5
CDR3aa: CSARTPTAQYF
CDR3nt: TGCAGTGCTAGAACTCCTACGGCCCAGTACTTC

abundance: many
d_gene: .
v_gene: TRBV5-1
j_gene: TRBJ2-1
CDR3aa: CASSLGTYNEQFF
CDR3nt: TGCGCCAGCAGCCTGGGGACTTACAATGAGCAGTTCTTC

abundance: few
d_gene: .
v_gene: TRBV6-5
j_gene: TRBJ1-5
CDR3aa: CASISSGVNQPQHF
CDR3nt: TGTGCCAGCATTAGTTCCGGGGTCAATCAGCCCCAGCATTTT

abundance: .
d_gene: TRBD1
v_gene: TRBV5-6
j_gene: TRBJ1-4
CDR3aa: CASSLRQGPREKLFF
CDR3nt: TGTGCCAGCAGCCTAAGACAGGGACCAAGAGAAAAACTGTTTTTT

abundance: few
d_gene: .
v_gene: TRBV4-3
j_gene: TRBJ2-2
CDR3aa: CASSQDPRVGELFF
CDR3nt: TGCGCCAGCAGCCAAGATCCAAGGGTCGGGGAGCTGTTTTTT

abundance: .
d_gene: .
v_gene: TRBV4-3
j_gene: TRBJ1-1
CDR3aa: CASSQDLSGAKDTEAFF
CDR3nt: TGCGCCAGCAGCCAAGATTTATCGGGGGCTAAGGACACTGAAGCTTTCTTT

abundance: .
d_gene: .
v_gene: TRBV5-4
j_gene: TRBJ2-1
CDR3aa: CASSPDLANSNEQFF
CDR3nt: TGTGCCAGCAGCCCCGATTTAGCGAACTCCAATGAGCAGTTCTTC

abundance: .
d_gene: .
v_gene: TRBV4-1
j_gene: TRBJ1-1
CDR3aa: CASSQYRPQKRNTEAFF
CDR3nt: TGCGCCAGCAGCCAATACAGGCCCCAAAAAAGAAACACTGAAGCTTTCTTT

abundance: once
d_gene: TRBD1
v_gene: TRBV6-6
j_gene: TRBJ1-2
CDR3aa: CASRTDRAHGYTF
CDR3nt: TGTGCCAGCAGAACAGACAGGGCGCATGGCTACACCTTC

abundance: .
d_gene: .
v_gene: TRBV20-1
j_gene: TRBJ1-1
CDR3aa: CSARDLRGSTEAFF
CDR3nt: TGCAGTGCTAGAGATCTGAGGGGGAGCACTGAAGCTTTCTTT

abundance: .
d_gene: .
v_gene: TRBV7-9
j_gene: TRBJ2-2
CDR3aa: CASSLRATGELFF
CDR3nt: TGTGCCAGCAGCTTAAGAGCCACCGGGGAGCTGTTTTTT

abundance: .
d_gene: TRBD1
v_gene: TRBV3-1
j_gene: TRBJ1-2
CDR3aa: CASSPYQGGTYGYTF
CDR3nt: TGTGCCAGCAGCCCCTATCAGGGGGGGACCTATGGCTACACCTTC

abundance: .
d_gene: .
v_gene: TRBV6-5
j_gene: TRBJ2-7
CDR3aa: CASSRRQDYEQYF
CDR3nt: TGTGCCAGCAGTAGAAGACAGGACTACGAGCAGTACTTC